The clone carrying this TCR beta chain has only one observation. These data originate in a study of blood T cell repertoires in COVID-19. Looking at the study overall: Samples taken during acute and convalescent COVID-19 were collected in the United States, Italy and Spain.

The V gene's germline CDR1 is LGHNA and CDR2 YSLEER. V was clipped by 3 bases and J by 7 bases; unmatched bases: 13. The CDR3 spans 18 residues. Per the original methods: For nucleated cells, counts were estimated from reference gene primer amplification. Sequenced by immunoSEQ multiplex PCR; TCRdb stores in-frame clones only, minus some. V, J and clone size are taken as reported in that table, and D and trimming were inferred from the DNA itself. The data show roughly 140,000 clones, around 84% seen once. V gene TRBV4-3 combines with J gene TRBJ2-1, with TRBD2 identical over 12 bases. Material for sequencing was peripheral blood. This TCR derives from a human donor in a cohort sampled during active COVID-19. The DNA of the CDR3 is TGCGCCAGCAGCCATCGTTTGCCTAGCGGGGGGGCCGGAAATGAGCAGTTCTTC. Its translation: CASSHRLPSGGAGNEQFF.